This T cell receptor beta chain is from a study of PD-L1 blockade in urothelial cancer. At the level of the study: The number of prior chemotherapy regimens per patient was 0 to 3.

Method: immunoSEQ multiplex PCR; TCRdb's copy keeps in-frame clones and lacks some. The data show more than 60,000 clones, with 88% seen just once and approximately 10% held by the top ten. Details on this clone: Its antigen is still unknown.

Germline CDR1 is SEHNR and CDR2 is FQNEAQ (reference sequence). The CDR3 is made up of 15 amino acids. J was trimmed by 8 bases and V by 4 bases; bases with no gene match: 10. Noted time point: peripheral blood 6 weeks after treatment start. Study results and caveats: Tumor-linked clones in blood grew more by 3 weeks in durable-benefit patients.

The genes are TRBV7-9 and TRBJ1-4; 7 bases are shared with TRBD1. This sample comprised PBMCs, obtained around atezolizumab (anti-PD-L1) treatment. The clonotype was recovered from a man in his sixties with urothelial cancer. This CDR3 is CASSSTGDPTEKLFF. The CDR3 DNA is TGTGCCAGCAGCTCTACAGGGGACCCAACCGAAAAACTGTTTTTT.